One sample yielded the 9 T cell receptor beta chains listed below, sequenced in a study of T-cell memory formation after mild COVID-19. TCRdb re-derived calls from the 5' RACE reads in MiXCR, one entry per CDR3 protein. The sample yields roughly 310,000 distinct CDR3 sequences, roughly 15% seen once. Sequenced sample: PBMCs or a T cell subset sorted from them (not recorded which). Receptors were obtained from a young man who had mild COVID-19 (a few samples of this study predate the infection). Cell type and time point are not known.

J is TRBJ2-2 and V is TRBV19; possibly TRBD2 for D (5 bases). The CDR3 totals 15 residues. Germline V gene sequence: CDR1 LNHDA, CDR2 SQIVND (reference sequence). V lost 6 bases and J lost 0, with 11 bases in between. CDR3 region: CASRSRETNTGELFF. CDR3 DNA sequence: TGTGCCAGTAGAAGTCGGGAAACGAACACCGGGGAGCTGTTTTTT.

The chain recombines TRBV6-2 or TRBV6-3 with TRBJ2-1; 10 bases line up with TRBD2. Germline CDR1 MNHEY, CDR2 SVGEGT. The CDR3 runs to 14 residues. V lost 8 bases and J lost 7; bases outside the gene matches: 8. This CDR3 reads CASFKRGGRNEQFF. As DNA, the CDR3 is TGTGCCAGCTTTAAGCGGGGGGGCCGGAATGAGCAGTTCTTC.

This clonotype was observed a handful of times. The CDR3, as DNA: TGTGCCAGCAGCCAGTCCAGCATTCAGTACTTC. This codes for CASSQSSIQYF. This chain connects TRBV3-1 to TRBJ2-4; D gene unclear. V lost 3 bases and J lost 9, with 6 bases in between. The germline V gene has CDR1 LGHDT and CDR2 YNNKEL (reference sequence). CDR3 length: 11 residues.

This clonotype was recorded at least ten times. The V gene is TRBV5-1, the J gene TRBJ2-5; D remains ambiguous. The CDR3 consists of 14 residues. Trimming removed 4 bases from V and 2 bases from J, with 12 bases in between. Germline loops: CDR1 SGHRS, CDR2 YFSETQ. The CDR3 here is CASSVGSIQETQYF. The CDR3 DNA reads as TGCGCCAGCAGCGTGGGCTCTATACAAGAGACCCAGTACTTC.

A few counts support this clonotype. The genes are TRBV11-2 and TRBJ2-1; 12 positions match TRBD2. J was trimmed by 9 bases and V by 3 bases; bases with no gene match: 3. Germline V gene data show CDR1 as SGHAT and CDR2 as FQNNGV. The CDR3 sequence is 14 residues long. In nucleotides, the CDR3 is TGTGCCAGCAGCTTTATACTAGCGGGGGGTGAGCAGTTCTTC. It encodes CASSFILAGGEQFF.

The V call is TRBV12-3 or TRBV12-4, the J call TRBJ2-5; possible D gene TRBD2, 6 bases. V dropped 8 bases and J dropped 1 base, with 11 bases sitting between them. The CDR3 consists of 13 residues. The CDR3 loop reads CASAKRAQETQYF. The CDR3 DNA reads TGTGCCAGCGCCAAGCGGGCCCAAGAGACCCAGTACTTC.

The CDR3 sequence: CASSTRQGSQAFF. DNA of the CDR3: TGTGCCAGCAGCACCCGACAGGGCAGCCAAGCTTTCTTT. V gene TRBV7-9 combines with J gene TRBJ1-1; 7 nucleotides align to TRBD1. Germline CDR1 reads SEHNR; CDR2 reads FQNEAQ (reference sequence). The CDR3 spans 13 residues. V shed 5 bases and J 9 bases; nucleotides not matched to a gene: 9.

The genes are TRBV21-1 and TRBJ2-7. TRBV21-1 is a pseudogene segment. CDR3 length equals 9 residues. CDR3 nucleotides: TGTGCCATGAAATACGAGCAGTACGTC. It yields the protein CAMKYEQYV.

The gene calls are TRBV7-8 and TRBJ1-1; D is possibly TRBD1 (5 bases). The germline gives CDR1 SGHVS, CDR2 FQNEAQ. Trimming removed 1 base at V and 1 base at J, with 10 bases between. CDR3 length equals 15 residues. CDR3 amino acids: CASSLGPGGNTEAFF. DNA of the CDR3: TGTGCCAGCAGCTTAGGCCCGGGGGGGAACACTGAAGCTTTCTTT.